Shown below are 12 T cell receptor beta chains from a single sample sequenced in a study of radiation and T cells in renal cell carcinoma. Repertoires were generated with immunoSEQ multiplex PCR, while TCRdb's copy carries only in-frame clones and drops some. The sample holds roughly 150,000 clones, roughly 90% seen once. Time point described: baseline pretreatment blood. Treatment denoted: 15 Gy SBRT to primary tumor, nephrectomy 4 weeks later. Sample: blood, taken from a patient whose treatment included radiotherapy and nephrectomy. These receptors were taken from a woman aged 70-85 years with renal cell carcinoma.

To note about this clone: The junction shows a germline mismatch at one end, possibly a read error. CDR3 amino acids: CASSPKAGATEQYF. The CDR3 nucleotides are TGCGCCAGCAGCCCAAAAGCAGGGGCGACCGAGCAGTACTTC. The chain joins TRBV5-4 to TRBJ2-7; D perhaps matches TRBD1 (6 bases). CDR1 and CDR2 from the germline V gene are SGHNT and YYREEE (reference sequence). The CDR3 covers 14 residues.

The chain uses TRBV5-8 and TRBJ1-6; 9 nucleotides agree with TRBD1. J gave up 12 bases and V 1 base, and 11 bases lay outside the gene matches. The germline V gene encodes CDR1 SGHTS and CDR2 YDEGEE. This CDR3 is 16 amino acids long. The CDR3 reads CASSLTSGTGSGPLHF. CDR3 DNA: TGTGCCAGCAGCTTGACCTCCGGGACAGGGAGTGGACCCCTCCACTTT.

The chain employs TRBV7-2 and TRBJ2-2; the D is unclear. CDR1 SGHTA and CDR2 FQGNSA come from the germline V gene. Trimming took off 1 base at V and 3 bases at J, with 12 bases between the two ends. The CDR3 extends over 16 amino acids. The CDR3, as DNA: TGTGCCAGCAGCTTAGGGGGTAGGCAGTACACCGGGGAGCTGTTTTTT. Translated: CASSLGGRQYTGELFF.

This clone came up once. The rearrangement uses TRBV6-5 and TRBJ2-1; 10 bases align to TRBD2. The CDR3 is 13 amino acids. The ends lost 7 bases at V and 7 bases at J; junction bases unmatched: 4. Germline CDR1 reads MNHEY; CDR2 reads SVGAGI. CDR3 loop: CASTPSGGNEQFF. CDR3 DNA: TGTGCCAGCACTCCTAGCGGGGGTAATGAGCAGTTCTTC.

There are a few counts of this clone. The V and J genes are TRBV7-6 and TRBJ2-1, with D unresolved. Trimming took off 0 bases at V and 11 bases at J, with 5 bases between the two ends. The germline CDR1 and CDR2 sequences are SGHVS and FNYEAQ. The CDR3 covers 11 residues. The CDR3 loop is CASSLAGKQFF. The DNA of the CDR3 is TGTGCCAGCAGCTTAGCGGGCAAGCAGTTCTTC.

The rearrangement uses TRBV6-5 and TRBJ2-5, with TRBD2 matching over 7 bases. CDR1 MNHEY and CDR2 SVGAGI come from the germline V gene. The CDR3 totals 15 residues. V trimming: 0 bases; J trimming: 3 bases; junction bases outside the gene matches: 4. The chain's CDR3 is CASSYSRGVKETQYF. For the CDR3, the DNA is TGTGCCAGCAGTTACTCTCGGGGGGTTAAAGAGACCCAGTACTTC.

V gene TRBV6-1 combines with J gene TRBJ2-2; tentatively, D is TRBD2 (6 bases). Looked up from germline, CDR1 is MNHNS and CDR2 is SASEGT. V was trimmed by 6 bases and J by 5 bases, leaving 13 bases between them. This CDR3 region has 14 residues. The CDR3: CASSGGTGTGELFF. The CDR3 nucleotides read TGTGCCAGCAGCGGGGGTACCGGGACCGGGGAGCTGTTTTTT.

The V call is TRBV30, the J call TRBJ1-3, with D hard to call. The CDR3 extends over 14 amino acids. V was cut by 4 bases and J by 0 bases, with 10 bases left in between. Germline CDR1 and CDR2: GTSNPN and SVGIG (reference sequence). The CDR3 loop reads CAWMAVYSGNTIYF. The CDR3 bases are TGTGCCTGGATGGCAGTTTACTCTGGAAACACCATATATTTT. The whole variable domain, remainder taken from reference TRBV30 and TRBJ1-3, is SQTIHQWPATLVQPVGSPLSLECTVEGTSNPNLYWYRQAAGRGLQLLFYSVGIGQISSEVPQNLSASRPQDRQFILSSKKLLLSDSGFYLCAWMAVYSGNTIYFGEGSWLTVV.

The V call is TRBV6-1, the J call TRBJ2-7; 7 nucleotides match TRBD1. Germline assignment: CDR1 MNHNS and CDR2 SASEGT. CDR3 size: 14 residues. With 5 bases clipped from V and 2 bases from J, the junction kept 6 bases outside the gene matches. The CDR3 loop is CASSPRQGTYEQYF. The CDR3 DNA follows: TGTGCCAGCAGTCCCAGACAGGGTACCTACGAGCAGTACTTC.

V gene TRBV9 combines with J gene TRBJ2-3; a possible D gene is TRBD2 (6 bases). V lost 0 bases and J 1 base, leaving 12 bases between the germline ends. The CDR3 has 16 amino acids. Germline assignment: CDR1 SGDLS and CDR2 YYNGEE. The CDR3 nucleotides read TGTGCCAGCAGCGTAGACCCCGGGGGAGGCACAGATACGCAGTATTTT. Protein: CASSVDPGGGTDTQYF.

The V call is TRBV7-8, the J call TRBJ2-2, with D perhaps TRBD1 (5 bases). V shed 7 bases and J shed 3 bases, with 18 bases lying between them. Per germline, CDR1 SGHVS and CDR2 FQNEAQ. The CDR3 spans 16 residues. CDR3 residues: CASIPFLGRYTGELFF. The DNA of the CDR3 is TGTGCCAGCATCCCTTTTTTGGGGCGGTACACCGGGGAGCTGTTTTTT.

The genes are TRBV29-1 and TRBJ1-3; weak D call: TRBD1 (6 bases). Trimming pared 0 bases from V and 7 bases from J, leaving 13 bases between. The CDR3 spans 14 residues. CDR1 is SQVTM and CDR2 is ANQGSEA in the germline V gene. The CDR3 coding sequence is TGCAGCGTTGAAGATCCCCGGGGGGCGAACACCATATATTTT. Encoded protein: CSVEDPRGANTIYF.